Each of the 5 T cell receptor beta chains below was sequenced from the same sample in a study of T cell repertoires in cytomegalovirus infection. Via MiXCR, TCRdb re-called the reads, giving one row per CDR3 protein. The sample holds 250,000 or so distinct CDR3 sequences, about a sixth seen once. Sample: CD8+ T cells from PBMCs. The receptors shown here come from a human donor in good health (CMV status not recorded). Some clones in this sample may be carry-over from other donors' samples.

CDR3 sequence (DNA): TGTGCCAGTAGTTCCTCTGGCAGGGGTCTCCTCTTTGAGCAGTTCTTC. It specifies CASSSSGRGLLFEQFF. The chain links TRBV19 to TRBJ2-1; D perhaps matches TRBD1 (6 bases). This CDR3 region has 16 residues. CDR1 is LNHDA and CDR2 is SQIVND in the germline V gene (reference sequence). The ends were cut back, 5 bases at V and 9 bases at J, with 23 bases in the middle.

This clonotype was counted at least ten times. Written as DNA, the CDR3 is TGTGCCAGCAGCTCTATCGGGGGCGAAATTTCCACAGATACGCAGTATTTT. Translation gives CASSSIGGEISTDTQYF. V and J are TRBV7-8 and TRBJ2-3, with D perhaps TRBD1 or TRBD2 (6 bases each). The CDR3 runs to 17 residues. Germline CDR1 and CDR2: SGHVS and FQNEAQ. Trimming left V 4 bases short and J 2 bases short, with 19 bases between.

This clonotype was recorded many times. The V gene is TRBV7-9, the J gene TRBJ2-5; D is perhaps TRBD1 (5 bases). The CDR3 contains 14 residues. Trimming took 3 bases from V and 2 from J, leaving 10 bases between them. Germline CDR1 is SEHNR and CDR2 is FQNEAQ (reference sequence). CDR3 sequence: CASSFGADQETQYF. The DNA of the CDR3 is TGTGCCAGCAGCTTTGGGGCGGATCAAGAGACCCAGTACTTC.

This clonotype has just a few counts. The V and J genes are TRBV6-5 and TRBJ1-1; D is unclear. Germline V gene sequence: CDR1 MNHEY, CDR2 SVGAGI. V was shortened by 7 bases and J by 1 base, with 10 bases between the two germline ends. The CDR3 sequence is 13 residues long. CDR3 protein: CASTPSGNTEAFF. In DNA, the CDR3 is TGTGCCAGCACTCCCTCGGGGAACACTGAAGCTTTCTTT.

This clonotype was recorded at least ten times. The J gene is TRBJ2-3, the V gene TRBV7-2; D gene ambiguous. Germline lookup yields CDR1 SGHTA and CDR2 FQGNSA. Trimming removed 2 bases at V and 1 base at J, with 10 bases between. The CDR3 sequence is 15 residues long. The CDR3 coding sequence is TGTGCCAGCAGCTTAAGGGATATCGGCACAGATACGCAGTATTTT. This translates into CASSLRDIGTDTQYF. Together with reference TRBV7-2 and TRBJ2-3, the CDR3 gives the full variable domain: GAGVSQSPSNKVTEKGKDVELRCDPISGHTALYWYRQSLGQGLEFLIYFQGNSAPDKSGLPSDRFSAERTGGSVSTLTIQRTQQEDSAVYLCASSLRDIGTDTQYFGPGTRLTVL.